This entry lists 24 T cell receptor beta chains sequenced from one sample in a study of vaccination and CD4 T cells after COVID-19. No antigen is known for these receptors. Stated treatment: roughly 10-day PBMC culture with coronavirus spike peptide pools or control peptides (ViraFEST assay). The Oncomine TCR Beta short-read assay sequenced DNA from cultured CD4+ T cells. Each CDR3 protein gets one entry after TCRdb re-called the PCR reads with MiXCR. The repertoire includes under 25,000 distinct CDR3 sequences, 58% of them detected once, and 2.8% sits in the top ten. The sequenced sample consisted of CD4+ T cells from blood, cultured in vitro. These receptors were collected from a human donor who had recovered from COVID-19.

This rearrangement joins TRBV5-6 to TRBJ1-5; 11 nucleotides agree with TRBD1. This CDR3 has 18 amino acids. Germline lookup yields CDR1 SGHDT and CDR2 YYEEEE. J lost 1 base, V lost 3 bases, and 9 bases had no gene match. DNA for the CDR3: TGTGCCAGCAGCTCCAGGACAGGGGGCATAAGGAGCAATCAGCCCCAGCATTTT. Protein: CASSSRTGGIRSNQPQHF.

V is TRBV5-4 and J is TRBJ2-1; D not certain. Germline V gene lookup returns CDR1 SGHNT and CDR2 YYREEE (reference sequence). V was pared by 4 bases and J by 6 bases, with 20 bases between. CDR3 length: 16 amino acids. Here the CDR3 reads CASSPRQVLTANEQFF. CDR3 bases: TGTGCCAGCAGCCCACGGCAGGTTCTCACAGCCAATGAGCAGTTCTTC. Using reference TRBV5-4 and TRBJ2-1 for the parts outside the CDR3, the full variable domain is ETGVTQSPTHLIKTRGQQVTLRCSSQSGHNTVSWYQQALGQGPQFIFQYYREEENGRGNFPPRFSGLQFPNYSSELNVNALELDDSALYLCASSPRQVLTANEQFFGPGTRLTVL.

J is TRBJ2-5 and V is TRBV20-1, with D uncertain. The CDR3 extends over 17 amino acids. Germline V lookup: CDR1 DFQATT, CDR2 SNEGSKA (reference sequence). The V gene lost 2 bases and the J gene lost 5 bases, with 24 bases spanning the gap. CDR3 amino acids: CSARILLKGGDGETQYF. The CDR3 DNA sequence: TGCAGTGCTAGAATCTTACTTAAGGGCGGCGACGGGGAGACCCAGTACTTC.

The chain recombines TRBV2 with TRBJ2-7, with D possibly TRBD1 on 6 matching bases. This CDR3 has 16 residues. The V and J ends lost 5 bases and 1 base respectively, with 18 bases between them. Germline CDR1 SNHLY, CDR2 FYNNEI. Here the CDR3 DNA reads TGTGCCAGCAGTTCTCTGACAGGTCGATATTCCTACGAGCAGTACTTC. Translating gives CASSSLTGRYSYEQYF.

This clonotype has a handful of counts. This sequence joins TRBV6-1 and TRBJ1-4; the match to TRBD1 covers 9 bases. The ends lost 6 bases at V and 5 bases at J; junction bases unmatched: 4. The CDR3 runs 14 residues. The germline V gene has CDR1 MNHNS and CDR2 SASEGT. CDR3: CASRPGTGNEKLFF. The CDR3 nucleotides are TGTGCCAGCAGACCCGGGACAGGGAATGAAAAACTGTTTTTT.

The chain is built from TRBV28 and TRBJ2-7; TRBD2 matches at 8 bases. Germline V gives CDR1 MDHEN, CDR2 SYDVKM. J gave up 0 bases and V 6 bases, and 7 bases lay outside the gene matches. This CDR3 spans 15 amino acids. In DNA, the CDR3 is TGTGCCAGCAGACCTAGCGGGCGCAGCTCCTACGAGCAGTACTTC. Its protein product is CASRPSGRSSYEQYF.

The gene calls are TRBV2 and TRBJ1-1; D ambiguous. V shed 6 bases and J shed 6 bases, with 14 bases lying between them. The germline gives CDR1 SNHLY, CDR2 FYNNEI. The CDR3 spans 13 residues. This CDR3 reads CASRTQALSEAFF. The CDR3 nucleotides are TGTGCCAGCAGGACGCAGGCCCTTTCTGAAGCTTTCTTT.

The chain is built from TRBV7-3 and TRBJ1-1, with D perhaps TRBD1 (5 bases). Trimming took 3 bases from V and 3 from J, leaving 8 bases between them. Germline V gene sequence: CDR1 SGHTA, CDR2 FQGTGA. The CDR3 length is 13 residues. The CDR3 protein is CASSLRGDTEAFF. The DNA of the CDR3 is TGTGCCAGCAGCTTGCGAGGGGACACTGAAGCTTTCTTT.

CDR3 sequence (DNA): TGCAGCGTTTCGCTGGGCTATGGCTACACCTTC. It is translated as CSVSLGYGYTF. The chain employs TRBV29-1 and TRBJ1-2, with D uncertain. Germline-derived CDR1 and CDR2 are SQVTM and ANQGSEA. The CDR3 is 11 amino acids. Between the trimmed V and J ends, which lost 5 bases and 4 bases, there was a span of 8 bases. The full variable domain, rest sourced from reference TRBV29-1 and TRBJ1-2, is SAVISQKPSRDICQRGTSLTIQCQVDSQVTMMFWYRQQPGQSLTLIATANQGSEATYESGFVIDKFPISRPNLTFSTLTVSNMSPEDSSIYLCSVSLGYGYTFGSGTRLTVV.

This clonotype came up once. The chain carries TRBV7-6 and TRBJ2-2; D might be TRBD1 (6 bases). Between the trimmed V and J ends, which lost 4 bases and 5 bases, there was a span of 17 bases. This CDR3 is 16 amino acids long. Germline assignment: CDR1 SGHVS and CDR2 FNYEAQ. The CDR3 DNA sequence: TGTGCCAGCAGCTCGATAAGTCAGGGGTCGACCGGGGAGCTGTTTTTT. This translates into CASSSISQGSTGELFF.

The chain uses TRBV7-9 and TRBJ2-2, with D perhaps assigned TRBD1 or TRBD2 (5 bases each). The CDR3 totals 14 residues. V was shortened by 11 bases and J by 4 bases, with 17 bases between the two germline ends. Germline V CDR1 and CDR2: SEHNR, FQNEAQ (reference sequence). For the CDR3, the DNA is TGTGCCTCGCGGCAGGGCGAGGGCACCGGGGAGCTGTTTTTT. Translating it yields CASRQGEGTGELFF.

This rearrangement joins TRBV12-3 or TRBV12-4 to TRBJ2-3, with D unclear. V lost 3 bases and J lost 3, with 4 bases in between. This CDR3 contains 12 residues. CDR3 DNA: TGTGCCAGCAGTTTTGGTACAGATACGCAGTATTTT. Translating it yields CASSFGTDTQYF.

This chain uses TRBV6-1 with TRBJ1-6; 7 nucleotides align to TRBD1. Per germline, CDR1 MNHNS and CDR2 SASEGT. J gave up 5 bases and V 5 bases, and 6 bases lay outside the gene matches. The CDR3 has 15 amino acids. The chain's CDR3 is CASSPFGTDNSPLHF. Here the CDR3 DNA reads TGTGCCAGCAGTCCCTTTGGGACAGATAATTCACCCCTCCACTTT.

V gene TRBV24-1 combines with J gene TRBJ2-1; tentatively, D is TRBD1 or TRBD2 (5 bases each). The V gene's germline CDR1 is KGHDR and CDR2 SFDVKD. This CDR3 contains 16 residues. The V end was cut by 0 bases, the J end by 5 bases, with 13 bases between. Here the CDR3 DNA reads TGTGCCACCAGTGATTTGGGTGAATCGGGACACAATGAGCAGTTCTTC. It specifies CATSDLGESGHNEQFF.

This chain joins TRBV6-1 and TRBJ1-6, with 7 bases fitting TRBD1. Germline CDR1 and CDR2: MNHNS and SASEGT. V dropped 2 bases and J dropped 9; count of bases not matched to a gene: 7. The CDR3 contains 15 residues. The CDR3 loop is CASSESTGIGSPLHF. In nucleotides, the CDR3 is TGTGCCAGCAGTGAATCGACAGGGATCGGTTCACCCCTCCACTTT.

This chain connects TRBV20-1 to TRBJ2-5, with D uncertain. V was pared by 0 bases and J by 5 bases, with 10 bases between. The CDR3 length is 13 residues. Germline lookup yields CDR1 DFQATT and CDR2 SNEGSKA (reference sequence). The chain's CDR3 is CSARDTGIETQYF. CDR3 nucleotide sequence: TGCAGTGCTAGAGATACGGGTATCGAGACCCAGTACTTC.

This clonotype was picked up a small number of times. This chain uses TRBV20-1 with TRBJ1-2; D might be TRBD1 (6 bases). V lost 6 bases, J lost 3 bases, and 26 bases lay in between. The length of the CDR3 is 17 residues. From germline, CDR1 is DFQATT and CDR2 SNEGSKA (reference sequence). The CDR3 is CSATDPSRGTPDYGYTF. The CDR3 DNA is TGCAGTGCGACCGACCCTTCGAGGGGGACACCTGACTATGGCTACACCTTC.

The sample holds a few counts of this clonotype. V is TRBV6-1 and J is TRBJ1-1; D remains ambiguous. This CDR3 has 13 amino acids. V lost 7 bases and J lost 0, with 9 bases in between. Germline CDR1 reads MNHNS; CDR2 reads SASEGT. CDR3: CASKVELNTEAFF. CDR3 DNA sequence: TGTGCCAGCAAGGTTGAGTTGAACACTGAAGCTTTCTTT.

The rearrangement joins TRBV7-3 to TRBJ2-2, with 7 positions matching TRBD2. The V gene end was trimmed by 5 bases and the J gene end by 5 bases; junction bases not matched to a gene: 17. CDR3 length: 18 amino acids. The germline V gene has CDR1 SGHTA and CDR2 FQGTGA. The CDR3 region is CASSSYASGRGRTGELFF. The CDR3 coding sequence is TGTGCCAGCAGCAGCTACGCTAGCGGACGGGGTAGAACCGGGGAGCTGTTTTTT.

The V and J genes are TRBV2 and TRBJ1-5, with no clear D. The CDR3 covers 15 residues. Germline V gene lookup returns CDR1 SNHLY and CDR2 FYNNEI. The V end lost 3 bases, the J end lost 7 bases, and 16 bases lay between the germline ends. The CDR3 reads CASSDVAGVGQPQHF. The CDR3, as DNA: TGTGCCAGCAGTGATGTGGCTGGGGTTGGGCAGCCCCAGCATTTT.

The J gene is TRBJ2-7, the V gene TRBV20-1, with D maybe TRBD2 (7 bases). The germline gives CDR1 DFQATT, CDR2 SNEGSKA (reference sequence). V shed 6 bases and J shed 4 bases, with 16 bases lying between them. The CDR3 spans 13 residues. CDR3 region: CSAIRGARYEQYF. DNA for the CDR3: TGCAGTGCCATTCGGGGGGCGCGGTACGAGCAGTACTTC.

The rearrangement links TRBV6-1 to TRBJ1-2; the match to TRBD1 covers 7 bases. Trimming at V came to 1 base and at J to 5 bases, leaving 7 bases not matched to a gene. Germline V gene sequence: CDR1 MNHNS, CDR2 SASEGT. The CDR3 covers 15 residues. The CDR3 is CASSEGTGALYGYTF. The CDR3 nucleotides are TGTGCCAGCAGTGAAGGCACAGGGGCCTTATATGGCTACACCTTC.

J is TRBJ2-7 and V is TRBV7-2; 13 nucleotides line up with TRBD2. There are 17 residues in the CDR3. The V segment lost 1 base and the J segment 0 bases; nucleotides outside the gene matches: 3. The germline V gene encodes CDR1 SGHTA and CDR2 FQGNSA. CDR3 in amino acids: CASSLGGTSGISYEQYF. The CDR3 coding sequence is TGTGCCAGCAGCTTAGGTGGGACTAGCGGGATCTCCTACGAGCAGTACTTC.

This clonotype was seen a handful of times. The chain links TRBV20-1 to TRBJ1-2, with D perhaps matching TRBD1 (6 bases). The germline V gene encodes CDR1 DFQATT and CDR2 SNEGSKA (reference sequence). CDR3 length: 16 residues. V lost 0 bases, J lost 1 base, and 15 bases lay in between. In DNA, the CDR3 is TGCAGTGCTAGAGAATTGAGCGGGGGCCTTAACTATGGCTACACCTTC. It translates to CSARELSGGLNYGYTF.